These T cell receptor beta chains were read from a single sample in a study of T cell responses to AZD1222 COVID-19 vaccine. Some clones are missing from TCRdb's copy, which holds only in-frame ones; the method was immunoSEQ multiplex PCR. The repertoire holds about 200,000 clones, around 90% seen once, with 3.6% in the top ten. Sequences were derived from peripheral blood, sampled 28 days after the second dose of the MenACWY control vaccine. The receptors shown here come from an adult who received the MenACWY meningococcal vaccine as a control. CDR3s include the opening cysteine and the closing phenylalanine or tryptophan. D genes are given only for firm matches.

- | TRBJ1-5 | TRBV7-2 | CASSSGYPPQHF
TRBD1 | TRBJ1-2 | TRBV4-3 | CASSQEVTGAYFNYGYTF
TRBD1 | TRBJ1-6 | TRBV3-1/TRBV3-2 | CASSQGTGGNSPLHF
TRBD1 | TRBJ2-7 | TRBV4-1 | CASRGQGLEQYF
- | TRBJ2-2 | TRBV6-5 | CASFKSIPGELFF
TRBD1 | TRBJ1-3 | TRBV6-2/TRBV6-3 | CASSYGGTGDGNTIYF
- | TRBJ1-1 | TRBV7-2 | CASSLAPLGSGTEAFF
- | TRBJ2-5 | TRBV21-1 | CASSYRDRGSETQYF
TRBD1 | TRBJ1-1 | TRBV6-5 | CASRMDRGTNTEAFF
- | TRBJ2-5 | TRBV18 | CASSEGGNPETQYF
- | TRBJ1-5 | TRBV18 | CASSPVPLGGNLNQPQHF
- | TRBJ1-1 | TRBV30 | CAWSTGHQNTEAFF
- | TRBJ1-3 | TRBV7-2 | CASSLAGSPSGNTIYF
- | TRBJ1-2 | TRBV12-5 | CASGGMDRPYGYTF